This TCR beta chain was recovered during a study of graft-versus-host responses after intestinal transplantation. Study details: Multivisceral, liver-intestinal, or isolated intestinal transplants were performed in recipients. Every transplant recipient was induced with anti-thymocyte globulin, then maintained on tacrolimus and steroids for about three years.

Germline CDR1 MDHEN, CDR2 SYDVKM. This CDR3 contains 15 residues. The ends were cut back, 2 bases at V and 3 bases at J, with 14 bases in the middle. Overall study findings and caveats: GvH clones appeared in recipient marrow, some first in ileum or blood.

With respect to this clone: Its specificity is unknown.

TCRdb's table, derived via immunoSEQ multiplex PCR, lists solely in-frame clones and lacks some. The repertoire consists of around 25,000 clones, with around four fifths occurring once and the leading ten covering around 1.1%. The sequencing used PBMCs, collected about 28 days after intestinal transplant. The sequence was collected from a human patient who received an intestinal transplant, so some T cells may come from the graft donor. V and J are TRBV28 and TRBJ2-7; weak D call: TRBD2 (6 bases). CDR3 residues: CASSLILGGIYEQYF. In DNA form, the CDR3 reads TGTGCCAGCAGTTTAATACTAGGAGGGATCTACGAGCAGTACTTC.